The 5 T cell receptor beta chains below were found in one sample sequenced in a study of blood T cells in healthy people across ages. A J-beta primer mix and a sample-barcoded 5' primer were used in a second PCR of about 6 to 12 cycles. Each CDR3 protein is one row after TCRdb ran MiXCR on the 5' RACE reads. The top ten hold over 15% of the sample, which has hundreds of thousands of distinct CDR3 sequences, 32% seen once. The material sequenced was blood. The source of these receptors is an elderly woman in good health.

The V and J genes are TRBV5-5 and TRBJ1-5, with 7 nucleotides matching TRBD1. The CDR3 contains 15 residues. V lost 6 bases to trimming and J lost 2 bases; unmatched junction nucleotides: 8. CDR1 and CDR2 (germline): SGHKS, YYEKEE (reference sequence). The CDR3 DNA is TGTGCCAGCACCCCAGGCGGGACAGGCAATCAGCCCCAGCATTTT. Its translation: CASTPGGTGNQPQHF.

This clonotype is a singleton in its sample. J is TRBJ2-5 and V is TRBV12-3 or TRBV12-4, with D perhaps assigned TRBD1 or TRBD2 (6 bases each). The length of the CDR3 is 13 residues. The V end lost 6 bases, the J end lost 2 bases, and 10 bases lay between the germline ends. The CDR3 sequence is CASRRGGQETQYF. Here the CDR3 DNA reads TGTGCCAGCAGGAGAGGGGGGCAAGAGACCCAGTACTTC.

This clonotype has a count of ten or more. The chain recombines TRBV6-1 with TRBJ2-5, with D possibly being TRBD2 (7 bases). Trimming took off 6 bases at V and 3 bases at J, with 17 bases between the two ends. CDR1 MNHNS and CDR2 SASEGT come from the germline V gene. This CDR3 region has 15 residues. CDR3 sequence (DNA): TGTGCCAGCAGGAGGGGGGGAAACCCCGAAGAGACCCAGTACTTC. Encoded protein: CASRRGGNPEETQYF.

This clonotype appeared a few times. The V and J genes are TRBV6-2 or TRBV6-3 and TRBJ2-7; TRBD1 agrees at 12 bases. The CDR3 contains 16 residues. In germline, CDR1 is MNHEY, CDR2 SVGEGT. V lost 0 bases and J lost 6; bases outside the gene matches: 6. CDR3 nucleotides: TGTGCCAGCAGTTACTCGGGGACAGGGGGCTTACGCGAGCAGTACTTC. Protein sequence: CASSYSGTGGLREQYF.

V is TRBV7-7 and J is TRBJ2-5, with TRBD1 identical over 11 bases. The J call may be wrong; the DNA end is better matched by TRBJ2-7. The germline gives CDR1 SSHAT, CDR2 FNYEAQ (reference sequence). The CDR3 covers 15 residues. CDR3 DNA sequence: TGTGCCAGCAGCTTGAGGACAGGGGGCTTCTACGAGCAGTACTTC. Translating gives CASSLRTGGFYEQYF.